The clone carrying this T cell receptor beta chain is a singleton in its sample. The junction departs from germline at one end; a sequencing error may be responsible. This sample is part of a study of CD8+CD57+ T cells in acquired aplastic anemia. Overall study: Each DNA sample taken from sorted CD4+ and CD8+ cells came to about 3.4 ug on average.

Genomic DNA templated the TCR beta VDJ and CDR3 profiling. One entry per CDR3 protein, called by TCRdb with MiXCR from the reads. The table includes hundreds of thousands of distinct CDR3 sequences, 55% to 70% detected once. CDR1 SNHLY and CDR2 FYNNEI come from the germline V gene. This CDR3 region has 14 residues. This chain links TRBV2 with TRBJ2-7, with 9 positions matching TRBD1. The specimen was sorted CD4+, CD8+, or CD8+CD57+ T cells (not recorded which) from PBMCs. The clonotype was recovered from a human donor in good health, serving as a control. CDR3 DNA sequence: TGTGCCAGTAGTGAAGGGACAGGGTCTTACGCGCAGTACTTC. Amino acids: CASSEGTGSYAQYF.